The 10 T cell receptor beta chains reported below all come from one sample, sequenced in a study of blood T cell repertoires in COVID-19. Data came from immunoSEQ multiplex PCR; TCRdb stores just in-frame clones and leaves some out. In the table there are around 250,000 clones, about 82% of which are singletons. Sequencing input: peripheral blood. These receptors were taken from a man aged 50-59 years with active or convalescent COVID-19.

The chain uses TRBV27 and TRBJ1-1; D is unclear. The length of the CDR3 is 14 residues. V gave up 2 bases and J gave up 5 bases, with 12 bases separating them. CDR1 MNHEY and CDR2 SMNVEV come from the germline V gene (reference sequence). CDR3 residues: CASSLTRDWTEAFF. In DNA form, the CDR3 reads TGTGCCAGCAGTTTAACGCGAGATTGGACTGAAGCTTTCTTT.

The CDR3 loop reads CASSSGDSSYNEQFF. CDR3 bases: TGTGCCAGCAGTAGCGGGGATAGCTCCTACAATGAGCAGTTCTTC. The rearrangement links TRBV6-5 to TRBJ2-1; 7 nucleotides match TRBD2. This CDR3 comprises 15 residues. Germline lookup yields CDR1 MNHEY and CDR2 SVGAGI. V trimming: 5 bases; J trimming: 0 bases; junction bases outside the gene matches: 4.

The J gene is TRBJ1-6, the V gene TRBV7-9, with D unresolved. CDR3 size: 14 residues. Per the germline V gene, CDR1 is SEHNR and CDR2 is FQNEAQ (reference sequence). The V and J ends lost 5 bases and 10 bases respectively, with 15 bases between them. CDR3: CASSPHQEESPLHF. Written as DNA, the CDR3 is TGTGCCAGCAGCCCACACCAGGAGGAGTCACCCCTCCACTTT.

The V and J genes are TRBV18 and TRBJ1-2, with a weak D call TRBD1 (6 bases). This CDR3 is 14 amino acids long. CDR1 is KGHSH, CDR2 LQKENI, per germline. V was trimmed by 3 bases and J by 7 bases, leaving 15 bases between them. The CDR3 region has the DNA TGTGCCAGCTCACCCGGGGGGCCTGTTTCTGGCTACACCTTC. Translated: CASSPGGPVSGYTF. Supplemented by reference TRBV18 and TRBJ1-2, the full variable domain reads NAGVMQNPRHLVRRRGQEARLRCSPMKGHSHVYWYRQLPEEGLKFMVYLQKENIIDESGMPKERFSAEFPKEGPSILRIQQVVRGDSAAYFCASSPGGPVSGYTFGSGTRLTVV.

The sample holds a few counts of this clone. J is TRBJ2-5 and V is TRBV7-9, with D possibly being TRBD2 (5 bases). The CDR3 is 17 amino acids. With 0 bases removed from V and 0 bases from J, the gap between germline ends came to 14 bases. Germline CDR1 is SEHNR and CDR2 is FQNEAQ (reference sequence). CDR3 residues: CASSLASAPGNQETQYF. Here the CDR3 DNA reads TGTGCCAGCAGCTTAGCGTCGGCCCCGGGAAACCAAGAGACCCAGTACTTC.

This chain joins TRBV13 and TRBJ2-1; 11 bases map to TRBD2. The CDR3 sequence is 16 residues long. J was trimmed by 8 bases and V by 0 bases; bases with no gene match: 6. Per the germline V gene, CDR1 is PRHDT and CDR2 is FYEKMQ (reference sequence). The CDR3 coding sequence is TGTGCCAGCAGCTTAGGACTAGCGGGAGTTTTCGATGAGCAGTTCTTC. This sequence encodes CASSLGLAGVFDEQFF.

The chain employs TRBV7-3 and TRBJ2-2; D perhaps matches TRBD2 (5 bases). The CDR3 loop spans 16 amino acids. CDR1 is SGHTA and CDR2 is FQGTGA in the germline V gene. With 2 bases removed from V and 1 base from J, the gap between germline ends came to 11 bases. CDR3 nucleotide sequence: TGTGCCAGCAGCTTAGGACTTTCCCGGAACACCGGGGAGCTGTTTTTT. This translates into CASSLGLSRNTGELFF.

CDR3 protein: CASSSGGALTEKLFF. DNA for the CDR3: TGTGCCAGCAGCTCCGGGGGGGCGTTAACTGAAAAACTGTTTTTT. The chain uses TRBV3-1 (or the pseudogene TRBV3-2) and TRBJ1-4, with D perhaps TRBD1 (6 bases). Germline CDR1 is LGHDT and CDR2 is YNNKEL (reference sequence). This CDR3 has 15 residues. V shed 5 bases and J shed 7 bases, with 17 bases lying between them.

The chain uses TRBV2 and TRBJ2-3; TRBD2 matches at 9 bases. The trim removed 0 bases at V and 0 bases at J, leaving 10 bases unmatched. This CDR3 spans 19 amino acids. Germline V gene data show CDR1 as SNHLY and CDR2 as FYNNEI. The CDR3 sequence is CASSEAGSGRPSSTDTQYF. CDR3 nucleotide sequence: TGTGCCAGCAGTGAAGCAGGGAGCGGGAGGCCCTCTAGCACAGATACGCAGTATTTT. Combining the CDR3 with reference TRBV2 and TRBJ2-3 gives the whole variable domain EPEVTQTPSHQVTQMGQEVILRCVPISNHLYFYWYRQILGQKVEFLVSFYNNEISEKSEIFDDQFSVERPDGSNFTLKIRSTKLEDSAMYFCASSEAGSGRPSSTDTQYFGPGTRLTVL.

The chain joins TRBV9 to TRBJ2-7; possible D gene TRBD1, 5 bases. The CDR3 length is 13 residues. The V gene lost 1 base and the J gene lost 6 bases, with 11 bases spanning the gap. CDR1 is SGDLS, CDR2 YYNGEE, per germline. The CDR3 region is CASSVQGIGEQYF. The CDR3, as DNA: TGTGCCAGCAGCGTACAGGGCATCGGCGAGCAGTACTTC.